Below, 17 T cell receptor beta chains from the same sample are listed, as sequenced in a study of blood T cell repertoires in COVID-19. Only in-frame clones appear in the TCRdb table, and some are missing; sequencing was by immunoSEQ multiplex PCR. The table lists fewer than 250,000 clones, 70% to 80% of them singletons, with around an eighth in the top ten. The sample comprised peripheral blood. Source of these receptors: a woman aged 45-60 years with acute or convalescent COVID-19.

This clone has just one count. The rearrangement links TRBV4-2 to TRBJ1-2; the D gene is possibly TRBD1 (5 bases). The germline V gene encodes CDR1 LGHNA and CDR2 YNFKEQ. Trimming cost V 4 bases and J 5 bases, with 17 bases left between them. The CDR3 runs to 15 residues. The CDR3 nucleotides are TGTGCCAGCAGCCCAGCCAGGGAGGACCTTTATGGCTACACCTTC. Translating gives CASSPAREDLYGYTF.

The gene calls are TRBV6-5 and TRBJ1-6, with D possibly TRBD1 on 5 matching bases. In germline, CDR1 is MNHEY, CDR2 SVGAGI. CDR3 length: 15 amino acids. Trimming stripped 7 bases from V and 1 base from J, with 11 bases between. CDR3 region: CASIKRGSYNSPLHF. The CDR3, as DNA: TGTGCCAGCATCAAAAGGGGATCCTATAATTCACCCCTCCACTTT.

There are a few counts of this clone. The chain has TRBV27 and TRBJ2-2; TRBD1 matches 7 bases. V trimming: 5 bases; J trimming: 0 bases; junction bases outside the gene matches: 3. Germline V gene sequence: CDR1 MNHEY, CDR2 SMNVEV (reference sequence). CDR3 length equals 15 residues. CDR3 amino acids: CASSPTGANTGELFF. The CDR3 DNA reads TGTGCCAGCAGTCCCACAGGGGCGAACACCGGGGAGCTGTTTTTT.

CDR3 sequence: CASSLDQGPSSGNTIYF. For the CDR3, the DNA is TGTGCCAGCAGCTTAGATCAGGGGCCCAGCTCTGGAAACACCATATATTTT. The J gene is TRBJ1-3, the V gene TRBV7-2, with D maybe TRBD1 (6 bases). Germline lookup yields CDR1 SGHTA and CDR2 FQGNSA. CDR3 length equals 17 residues. The germline V and J ends were trimmed by 1 base and 0 bases, with 13 bases remaining between them.

This clone was found many times. The chain employs TRBV6-5 and TRBJ1-2; D unclear. CDR3 length equals 15 residues. Looked up from germline, CDR1 is MNHEY and CDR2 is SVGAGI. The V and J ends lost 0 bases and 3 bases respectively, with 11 bases between them. CDR3 sequence (DNA): TGTGCCAGCAGTTACTCGCAACTAGCGGACTATGGCTACACCTTC. It is translated as CASSYSQLADYGYTF.

This clone was detected a few times. This sequence joins TRBV2 and TRBJ1-2; TRBD1 is a possible D gene (5 bases). Germline V lookup: CDR1 SNHLY, CDR2 FYNNEI. V lost 0 bases to trimming and J lost 9 bases, with 14 bases between them. The CDR3 consists of 14 residues. CDR3: CASSEAGKGRSYTF. In nucleotides, the CDR3 is TGTGCCAGCAGTGAAGCGGGAAAGGGGAGGAGCTACACCTTC.

The V and J genes are TRBV5-1 and TRBJ1-2; TRBD1 matches at 7 bases. CDR3 length equals 14 residues. V trimming: 4 bases; J trimming: 3 bases; junction bases outside the gene matches: 6. Germline-derived CDR1 and CDR2 are SGHRS and YFSETQ. The CDR3 here is CASSPSGTDYGYTF. DNA of the CDR3: TGCGCCAGCAGCCCGTCCGGGACAGACTATGGCTACACCTTC.

This clone turned up a few times. The chain links TRBV6-5 to TRBJ2-7, with D hard to call. The CDR3 is 14 residues long. Germline CDR1 is MNHEY and CDR2 is SVGAGI. Trimming stripped 4 bases from V and 0 bases from J, with 10 bases between. CDR3 in DNA: TGTGCCAGCAGTTCCGGCGGTACCTCCTACGAGCAGTACTTC. This codes for CASSSGGTSYEQYF.

The chain is built from TRBV28 and TRBJ2-7; TRBD2 matches at 7 bases. CDR1 and CDR2 (germline): MDHEN, SYDVKM. J was trimmed by 3 bases and V by 11 bases; bases with no gene match: 4. The CDR3 spans 11 residues. The CDR3 sequence is CAGGTIYEQYF. CDR3 bases: TGTGCCGGAGGGACTATCTACGAGCAGTACTTC.

This clone was detected only once. The genes are TRBV6-6 and TRBJ1-5; D might be TRBD1 (5 bases). Trimming shortened V by 2 bases and J by 6 bases, and 11 bases separated the two germline ends. The germline V gene has CDR1 MNHNY and CDR2 SVGAGI (reference sequence). The CDR3 has 14 residues. The CDR3 DNA reads TGTGCCAGCAGTTACAGGGGTATCGGTCAGCCCCAGCATTTT. Amino acid sequence: CASSYRGIGQPQHF.

Only a few counts were recorded for this clone. CDR3 nucleotide sequence: TGTGCCAGCCGCGGTAGCAATCAGCCCCAGCATTTT. Amino acid sequence: CASRGSNQPQHF. The chain uses TRBV6-6 and TRBJ1-5; D unclear. This CDR3 contains 12 residues. Germline assignment: CDR1 MNHNY and CDR2 SVGAGI (reference sequence). With 8 bases removed from V and 0 bases from J, the gap between germline ends came to 5 bases.

This clone was seen a single time. It may be a read error: a sequence one base away is much more abundant. This sequence joins TRBV19 and TRBJ2-3, with 7 bases matching TRBD2. V lost 9 bases to trimming and J lost 6 bases; unmatched junction nucleotides: 15. This CDR3 region has 15 residues. Germline lookup yields CDR1 LNHDA and CDR2 SQIVND (reference sequence). The DNA for the CDR3 is TGTGCCAGCGAACGTTGGGGGGGTGGGGCGGATACGCAGTATTTT. This gives the protein CASERWGGGADTQYF.

V usage is TRBV3-1 (or the pseudogene TRBV3-2) and J usage is TRBJ2-4; 10 positions match TRBD1. CDR3 length equals 16 residues. The germline gives CDR1 LGHDT, CDR2 YNNKEL (reference sequence). J gave up 2 bases and V 5 bases, and 6 bases lay outside the gene matches. CDR3 in DNA: TGTGCCAGCAGCTTCCGACAGGGGGCATCCAAAAACATTCAGTACTTC. The encoded protein is CASSFRQGASKNIQYF.

The J gene is TRBJ2-3, the V gene TRBV5-6; 11 bases are a match to TRBD2. The CDR3 consists of 15 residues. Germline CDR1 reads SGHDT; CDR2 reads YYEEEE. The junction had 6 bases not matched to a gene; V was cut back by 3 bases and J by 6 bases. The CDR3: CASSYSGGARDTQYF. CDR3 nucleotides: TGTGCCAGCAGCTATAGCGGGGGGGCCCGGGATACGCAGTATTTT.

This clone was found a few times. The gene calls are TRBV27 and TRBJ2-7; 11 nucleotides agree with TRBD2. This CDR3 comprises 15 residues. CDR1 is MNHEY, CDR2 SMNVEV, per germline (reference sequence). The V and J ends lost 6 bases and 1 base, in that order; junction bases with no gene match: 5. CDR3 nucleotides: TGTGCCAGCAGCAGAACTAGCGGGGGATCCTACGAGCAGTACTTC. This sequence encodes CASSRTSGGSYEQYF.

The chain uses TRBV29-1 and TRBJ2-2; perhaps TRBD2 as D (5 bases). V lost 4 bases and J lost 0, with 9 bases in between. Per the germline V gene, CDR1 is SQVTM and CDR2 is ANQGSEA. The CDR3 runs 14 residues. This CDR3 reads CSVALGANTGELFF. The CDR3 DNA follows: TGCAGCGTTGCCCTGGGAGCGAACACCGGGGAGCTGTTTTTT.

V and J are TRBV2 and TRBJ2-3; weak D call: TRBD1 (6 bases). The ends were cut back, 3 bases at V and 1 base at J, with 14 bases in the middle. The CDR3 runs 16 residues. Germline V lookup: CDR1 SNHLY, CDR2 FYNNEI. Written as DNA, the CDR3 is TGTGCCAGCAGTGACCCTCGGGACACCCGCACAGATACGCAGTATTTT. This gives the protein CASSDPRDTRTDTQYF.